This is a list of T cell receptor beta chains from one sample in a study of T cells in localized non-small cell lung cancer. Measured with immunoSEQ multiplex PCR; TCRdb has only the in-frame clones, and not every one. The table shows 2,000 to 3,000 clones, with roughly 24% occurring only once. The material was lung tumor tissue, obtained before any cancer treatment. The receptors come from a male donor aged 60 or over with stage I lung adenocarcinoma. CDR3s include the opening cysteine and the closing phenylalanine or tryptophan.

V gene	J gene	CDR3 protein
TRBV6-8	TRBJ2-1	CASSLPSGGHNEQFF
TRBV6-8	TRBJ1-1	CASSLPSRRDPALMNTEAFF
TRBV4-1	TRBJ2-7	CASSQGGDRITYEQYF
TRBV28	TRBJ1-2	CASSLTGENYGYTF
TRBV6-7	TRBJ2-7	CASSYWGQQYF
TRBV18	TRBJ2-5	CASSLTGETQYF
TRBV19	TRBJ1-2	CASSITGHYGYTF
TRBV6-8	TRBJ1-5	CASSWGDNSNQPQHF
TRBV6-8	TRBJ2-1	CASSPRTGTRNEQFF
TRBV18	TRBJ1-4	CASSLDTNEKLFF
TRBV6-8	TRBJ1-1	CASSYLLMNTEAFF
TRBV6-8	TRBJ2-2	CASSPGVAGELFF
TRBV6-8	TRBJ2-2	CASTQLGADTGELFF
TRBV5-1	TRBJ2-2	CASSLDGPLNTGELFF
TRBV19	TRBJ1-1	CASSNRGQNTEAFF
TRBV6-8	TRBJ1-1	CASSYLQGDEAFF
TRBV12-5	TRBJ1-6	CASALGQGNSPLHF
TRBV6-4	TRBJ2-3	CASKRADTQYF
TRBV5-1	TRBJ2-2	CASSPQGGGITGELFF
TRBV29-1	TRBJ1-4	CSVGTEANEKLFF
TRBV29-1	TRBJ2-3	CSAGQGFITDTQYF
TRBV6-8	TRBJ2-5	CATTGTSQKETQYF
TRBV30	TRBJ2-5	CAWSAPRRGVRSQYF
TRBV29-1	TRBJ1-1	CSVFSGGVGTEAFF
TRBV28	TRBJ2-5	CASSPRTQETQYF
TRBV4-1	TRBJ2-7	CASSQGDRGSYEQYF
TRBV30	TRBJ1-3	CAWRRDSGNTIYF
TRBV30	TRBJ2-3	CAWRRPPAGTDTQYF
TRBV6-8	TRBJ2-7	CASSYSLRSGGSSHEQYF
TRBV18	TRBJ2-7	CASSTGTDYEQYF
TRBV7-7	TRBJ1-4	CASSQGRAAFNEKLFF
TRBV11-3	TRBJ2-7	CASTWDGSSYEQYF
TRBV11-3	TRBJ2-3	CASSLRGGQRTDTQYF
TRBV6-8	TRBJ1-3	CASSDGVSGNTIYF
TRBV29-1	TRBJ2-1	CSVERGANYNEQFF
TRBV6-8	TRBJ1-3	CASSSPKTGTGNTIYF
TRBV18	TRBJ2-7	CASSPPSTSYEQYF
TRBV7-4	TRBJ2-1	CASSQAGTSGGAPLFF
TRBV6-8	TRBJ2-7	CASSYVGGEGEQYF
TRBV18	TRBJ1-1	CASSPARGTGLNTEAFF
TRBV18	TRBJ2-3	CASSYNLGSTDTQYF
TRBV6-8	TRBJ1-1	CAIKRDQNTEAFF
TRBV11-3	TRBJ1-5	CASSFPGGYQPQHF
TRBV11-3	TRBJ2-3	CASSLSAGPRDTQYF
TRBV11-3	TRBJ1-6	CASSRLQGGESPLHF
TRBV2	TRBJ2-1	CASTGQVMNEQFF
TRBV19	TRBJ1-1	CASREGQTEAFF
TRBV11-3	TRBJ2-3	CASSPRRLAGGPDTQYF
TRBV18	TRBJ2-7	CASSLDTGSYEQYF
TRBV14	TRBJ2-7	CASSPTGNLYEQYF
TRBV6-1	TRBJ1-2	CASSEGQGARYGYTF
TRBV9	TRBJ1-3	CASGQGSGNTIYF